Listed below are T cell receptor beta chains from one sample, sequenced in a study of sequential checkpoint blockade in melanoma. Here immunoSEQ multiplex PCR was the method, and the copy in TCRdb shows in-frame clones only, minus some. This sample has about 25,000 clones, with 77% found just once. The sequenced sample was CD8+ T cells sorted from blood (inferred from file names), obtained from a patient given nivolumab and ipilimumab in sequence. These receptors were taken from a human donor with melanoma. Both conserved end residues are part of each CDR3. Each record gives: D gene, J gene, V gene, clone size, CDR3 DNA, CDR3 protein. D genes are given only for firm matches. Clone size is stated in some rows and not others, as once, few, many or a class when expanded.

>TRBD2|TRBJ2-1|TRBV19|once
TGTGCCAGTAGGGTGAGACTAGCGGACAATGAGCAGTTCTTC
CASRVRLADNEQFF
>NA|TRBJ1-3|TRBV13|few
TGTGCCAGCAGCCCCGGTCGGGGAAACACCATATATTTT
CASSPGRGNTIYF
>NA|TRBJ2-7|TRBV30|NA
TGTGCCTGGAGTGTGAGGCTAAACTACGAGCAGTACTTC
CAWSVRLNYEQYF
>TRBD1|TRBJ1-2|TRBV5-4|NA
TGTGCCAGCACCCCGGAGGGGGCGGGCGATGGCTATGGCTACACCTTC
CASTPEGAGDGYGYTF
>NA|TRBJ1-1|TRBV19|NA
TGTGCCAGTACTCCCTCGTCGCAGACTGAAGCTTTCTTT
CASTPSSQTEAFF
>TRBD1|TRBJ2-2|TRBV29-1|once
TGCAGCGTGGTACAGGGGATCACCGGGGAGCTGTTTTTT
CSVVQGITGELFF
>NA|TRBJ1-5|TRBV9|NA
TGTGCCAGCAGCGTCTCGCACAGCAATCAGCCCCGGCATTTT
CASSVSHSNQPRHF
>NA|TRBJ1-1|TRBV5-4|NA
TGTGCCAGCAGCTTGCTCAAGCACGCGGGCACTGAAGCTTTCTTT
CASSLLKHAGTEAFF
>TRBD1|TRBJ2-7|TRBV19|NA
TGTGCCAGTACCGCCGGGACAGGGTTCTCCTACGAGCAGTACTTC
CASTAGTGFSYEQYF
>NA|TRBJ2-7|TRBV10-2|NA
TGCGCCAGCGTTCAGGGGATATGGTACGAGCAGTACTTC
CASVQGIWYEQYF
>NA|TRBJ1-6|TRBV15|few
TGTGCCACCAGCCAGGGCGTTGCTTCACCCCTCCACTTT
CATSQGVASPLHF
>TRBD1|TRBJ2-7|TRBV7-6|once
TGTGCCAGCAGTTCGACAGGGGGCCCCTACGAGCAGTACTTC
CASSSTGGPYEQYF
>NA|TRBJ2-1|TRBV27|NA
TGTGCCAGCAGTTTAAGTAGCGGAGTACAAAATGAGCAGTTCTTC
CASSLSSGVQNEQFF
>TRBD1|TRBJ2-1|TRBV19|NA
TGTGCCAGTAGCCCGGGACAGTCGTCCTACAATGAGCAGTTCTTC
CASSPGQSSYNEQFF
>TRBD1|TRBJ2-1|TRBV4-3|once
TGCGCCAGCAGACATACCACAGGGGGCTCCTACAATGAGCAGTTCTTC
CASRHTTGGSYNEQFF
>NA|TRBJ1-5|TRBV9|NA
TGTGCCAGCAGCGTAGGGGGCGGGGGGACTCAGCCCCAGCATTTT
CASSVGGGGTQPQHF
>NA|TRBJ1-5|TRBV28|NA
TGTGCCAGCAGTTTATGGGGGGAGGCTCAGCCCCAGCATTTT
CASSLWGEAQPQHF
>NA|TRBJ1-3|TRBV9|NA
TGTGCCAGCAGCGCTACCCCAGGGTATTTCTCGGGAAACACCATATATTTT
CASSATPGYFSGNTIYF
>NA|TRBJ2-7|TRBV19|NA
TGTGCCAGTAGTCCAGGAACCTACGAGCAGTACTTC
CASSPGTYEQYF
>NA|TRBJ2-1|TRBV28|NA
TGTGCCAGCAGTTTGGGACTTCCCAATGAGCAGTTCTTC
CASSLGLPNEQFF
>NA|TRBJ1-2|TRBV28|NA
TGTGCCAGCAGTCTGGGACACCATGCAGCTCGTAACACGTATGGCTACACCTTC
CASSLGHHAARNTYGYTF
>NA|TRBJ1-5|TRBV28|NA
TGTGCCAGCATGCTTAGAGTATATCAGCCCCAGCATTTT
CASMLRVYQPQHF
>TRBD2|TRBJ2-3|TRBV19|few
TGTGCCAGTAGTATGGGACTAGCCTCAGATACGCAGTATTTT
CASSMGLASDTQYF
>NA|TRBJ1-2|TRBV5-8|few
TGTGCCAGCAGCCCACCCGGAGGCTATGGCTACACCTTC
CASSPPGGYGYTF
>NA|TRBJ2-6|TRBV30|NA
TGTGCCTGGAGTGTACTGGCAGGGGCTTTATCTGGGGCCAACGTCCTGACTTTC
CAWSVLAGALSGANVLTF
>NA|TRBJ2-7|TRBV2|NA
TGTGCCAGCAGTGAAATACAGGCCGACGAGCAGTACTTC
CASSEIQADEQYF
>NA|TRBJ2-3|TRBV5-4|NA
TGTGCCAGCAGTTATCCCGGGACTCAAGCCCCAGATACGCAGTATTTT
CASSYPGTQAPDTQYF
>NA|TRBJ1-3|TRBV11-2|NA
TGTGCCAGCAGCTTAATCGTAGACACCATATATTTT
CASSLIVDTIYF
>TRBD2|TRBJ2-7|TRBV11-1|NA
TGTGCCAGCAGCTTAGCTGGGGGGGACGAGCAGTACTTC
CASSLAGGDEQYF
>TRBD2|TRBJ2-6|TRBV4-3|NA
TGCGCCAGCAGCCCGAGCGGGGGACCCTCTGGGGCCAACGTCCTGACTTTC
CASSPSGGPSGANVLTF
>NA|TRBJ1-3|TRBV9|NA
TGTGCCAGCAGCCCCCACCTATCCTCTGGAAACACCATATATTTT
CASSPHLSSGNTIYF
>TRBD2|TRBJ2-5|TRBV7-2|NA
TGTGCCAGCAGCCCCGAGAGACTAGCGGGAGGCCCAAGGGAGACCCAGTACTTC
CASSPERLAGGPRETQYF
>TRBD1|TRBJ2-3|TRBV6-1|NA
TGTGCCAGCAGTGAACATGACAGGGTGGGCACAGATACGCAGTATTTT
CASSEHDRVGTDTQYF
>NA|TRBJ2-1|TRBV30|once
TGTGCCTGGAGTGTCGTAGCTACTGAGCAGTTCTTC
CAWSVVATEQFF
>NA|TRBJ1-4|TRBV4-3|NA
TGCGCCAGCAGCTCAACGGGGTCTATAGGGGAAAAACTGTTTTTT
CASSSTGSIGEKLFF
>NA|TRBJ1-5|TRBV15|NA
TGTGCCACCGGGCAGGGGCCCAATCAGCCCCAGCATTTT
CATGQGPNQPQHF
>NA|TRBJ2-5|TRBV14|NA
TGTGCCAGCAGCCATTTACAGGGACCCGCAGGGACCCAGTACTTC
CASSHLQGPAGTQYF
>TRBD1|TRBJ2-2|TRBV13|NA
TGTGCCAGCAGCTCCACAGGGGGCGCGACCGGGGAGCTGTTTTTT
CASSSTGGATGELFF
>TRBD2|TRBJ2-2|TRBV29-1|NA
TGCAGCGTTGACGGGGGGGGCGGGAAGCTGTTTTTT
CSVDGGGGKLFF
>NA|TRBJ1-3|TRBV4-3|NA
TGCGCCAGCAGCCAAGATGGGAGCTCTGGAAACACCATATATTTT
CASSQDGSSGNTIYF
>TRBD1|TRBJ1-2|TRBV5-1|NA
TGCGCCAGCAGCTGGACAGGGAGGGACTATGGCTACACCTTC
CASSWTGRDYGYTF
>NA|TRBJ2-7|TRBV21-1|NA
TGTGCCAGCAGCCACCTAGGACTGTGGGTATACGAGCAGTACTTC
CASSHLGLWVYEQYF
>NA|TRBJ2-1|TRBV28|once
TGTGCCAGCAGCCCAGACAGCGCAACGAACTCCTACAATGAGCAGTTCTTC
CASSPDSATNSYNEQFF
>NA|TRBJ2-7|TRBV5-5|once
TGTGCCAGCAGCTTGGATACAGGAGGGGTTAGGTGGGAGCAGTACTTC
CASSLDTGGVRWEQYF
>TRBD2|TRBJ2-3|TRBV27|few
TGTGCCAGCAGCCCCTATAGCGGGGTCACAGATACGCAGTATTTT
CASSPYSGVTDTQYF
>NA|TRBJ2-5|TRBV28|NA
TGTGCCAGCAGGTCGCTGCACCGGAGCGCCCAAGAGACCCAGTACTTC
CASRSLHRSAQETQYF
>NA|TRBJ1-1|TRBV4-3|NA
TGCGCCAGCAGCCAAAGCGCGGCGGGTCCGTTAGACACTGAAGCTTTCTTT
CASSQSAAGPLDTEAFF
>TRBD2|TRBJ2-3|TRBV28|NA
TGTGCCAGCAGGCCCCCTCCTATAGCGGGAACCACAGATACGCAGTATTTT
CASRPPPIAGTTDTQYF
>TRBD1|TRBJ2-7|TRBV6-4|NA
TGTGCCAGCAGTGAGAGGACAGGGGCGCAAGAAGAGCAGTACTTC
CASSERTGAQEEQYF
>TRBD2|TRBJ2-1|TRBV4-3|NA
TGCGCCAGCAGCCAAGGTTGGTCTAGCGGGTCTACTCCAAGCTCCTACAATGAGCAGTTCTTC
CASSQGWSSGSTPSSYNEQFF
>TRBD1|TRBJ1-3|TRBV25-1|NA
TGTGCCAGCAGTGAATACGCGACAGGGAGTGCCTCTGGAAACACCATATATTTT
CASSEYATGSASGNTIYF
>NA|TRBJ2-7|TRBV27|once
TGTGCCAGCAGTTTAAATCGACAGCGATTTACCTACGAGCAGTACTTC
CASSLNRQRFTYEQYF
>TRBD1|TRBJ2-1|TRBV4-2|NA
TGTGCCAGCAGCCCGATGACAGGGTCCAATGAGCAGTTCTTC
CASSPMTGSNEQFF